The 25 T cell receptor beta chains in this list originate from one sample, sequenced in a study of T-cell reconstitution after alpha-beta-depleted transplantation in children. Unique molecular identifiers were used to barcode this TCRbeta library. TCRdb independently ran MiXCR on the PCR reads; one entry per CDR3 protein. The table includes roughly 200,000 distinct CDR3 sequences, about 6.3% detected once. Specimen: PBMCs from the stem cell graft donor, collected from the stem cell graft. Receptor source: a human donor who donated a stem cell graft to a child with Wiskott-Aldrich syndrome.

This clonotype turned up a few times. This chain joins TRBV5-1 and TRBJ1-1, with D uncertain. V was pared by 0 bases and J by 2 bases, with 8 bases between. CDR3 length: 14 amino acids. Germline assignment: CDR1 SGHRS and CDR2 YFSETQ. This CDR3 reads CASSLVPGNTEAFF. The CDR3 DNA reads as TGCGCCAGCAGCTTGGTTCCTGGTAACACTGAAGCTTTCTTT.

This clonotype was seen a handful of times. J is TRBJ2-3 and V is TRBV7-2; weak D call: TRBD2 (6 bases). Per the germline V gene, CDR1 is SGHTA and CDR2 is FQGNSA. CDR3 length: 15 residues. V was pared by 5 bases and J by 1 base, with 13 bases between. CDR3 amino acids: CASSIAASGTDTQYF. CDR3 coding DNA: TGTGCCAGCAGCATCGCGGCTAGCGGCACAGATACGCAGTATTTT. Full variable domain (outside the CDR3, taken from reference TRBV7-2 and TRBJ2-3): GAGVSQSPSNKVTEKGKDVELRCDPISGHTALYWYRQSLGQGLEFLIYFQGNSAPDKSGLPSDRFSAERTGGSVSTLTIQRTQQEDSAVYLCASSIAASGTDTQYFGPGTRLTVL.

This clonotype was counted ten times or more. The genes are TRBV5-6 and TRBJ2-7; D may be TRBD2 (5 bases). CDR3 length equals 13 residues. The V gene lost 1 base and the J gene lost 5 bases, with 10 bases spanning the gap. Germline V gives CDR1 SGHDT, CDR2 YYEEEE. CDR3 DNA sequence: TGTGCCAGCAGCTTGTATTCCGGGGACGAGCAGTACTTC. Translation gives CASSLYSGDEQYF.

At least ten counts were recorded for this clonotype. The V and J genes are TRBV5-1 and TRBJ2-5; no definite D call. This CDR3 is 12 amino acids long. With 4 bases removed from V and 5 bases from J, the gap between germline ends came to 9 bases. Germline V lookup: CDR1 SGHRS, CDR2 YFSETQ. The CDR3: CASSILGETQYF. Written as DNA, the CDR3 is TGCGCCAGCAGCATTCTGGGGGAGACCCAGTACTTC. The full variable domain, completed using reference TRBV5-1 and TRBJ2-5, is KAGVTQTPRYLIKTRGQQVTLSCSPISGHRSVSWYQQTPGQGLQFLFEYFSETQRNKGNFPGRFSGRQFSNSRSEMNVSTLELGDSALYLCASSILGETQYFGPGTRLLVL.

This clonotype has a count of ten or more. The rearrangement links TRBV18 to TRBJ1-4; a possible D gene is TRBD1 (6 bases). The germline V gene encodes CDR1 KGHSH and CDR2 LQKENI. CDR3 length: 15 amino acids. Trimming shortened V by 1 base and J by 7 bases, and 13 bases separated the two germline ends. For the CDR3, the DNA is TGTGCCAGCTCACCACTTCAGGGGCTTGGTGAAAAACTGTTTTTT. This encodes CASSPLQGLGEKLFF.

V gene TRBV4-3 combines with J gene TRBJ2-7; D may be TRBD2 (5 bases). This CDR3 has 14 amino acids. V shed 2 bases and J shed 7 bases, with 15 bases lying between them. CDR1 is LGHNA, CDR2 YSLEER, per germline. CDR3 residues: CASSQLASYGEQYF. CDR3 in DNA: TGCGCCAGCAGCCAACTAGCTTCCTACGGTGAGCAGTACTTC.

This clonotype has a count of ten or more. This chain links TRBV29-1 with TRBJ2-1; D unclear. V lost 5 bases to trimming and J lost 8 bases, with 16 bases between them. The CDR3 loop spans 13 amino acids. Germline CDR1 reads SQVTM; CDR2 reads ANQGSEA. The CDR3, as DNA: TGCAGCGTTAACGACACGCCATGGGATGAGCAGTTCTTC. Translation: CSVNDTPWDEQFF.

CDR3 nucleotides: TGTGCCTGGCGGACAGGGTACACCGGGGAGCTGTTTTTT. Residues: CAWRTGYTGELFF. V usage is TRBV30 and J usage is TRBJ2-2, with TRBD1 identical over 8 bases. Trimming cost V 5 bases and J 3 bases; bases outside gene matches: 2. The V gene's germline CDR1 is GTSNPN and CDR2 SVGIG (reference sequence). This CDR3 has 13 amino acids.

This clonotype was observed at least ten times. The chain has TRBV7-9 and TRBJ1-6; D unclear. V was shortened by 1 base and J by 2 bases, with 3 bases between the two germline ends. CDR3 length: 14 residues. The germline V gene encodes CDR1 SEHNR and CDR2 FQNEAQ (reference sequence). CDR3 DNA sequence: TGTGCCAGCAGCTTAGAGCCCTATAATTCACCCCTCCACTTT. It is translated as CASSLEPYNSPLHF.

The chain links TRBV7-2 to TRBJ2-1; TRBD2 agrees at 7 bases. The CDR3 has 14 residues. In germline, CDR1 is SGHTA, CDR2 FQGNSA. The V segment lost 4 bases and the J segment 7 bases; nucleotides outside the gene matches: 7. The DNA of the CDR3 is TGTGCCAGCAGCTCCGGACTAGGGGTTAATGAGCAGTTCTTC. This sequence encodes CASSSGLGVNEQFF. Combining the CDR3 with reference TRBV7-2 and TRBJ2-1 gives the whole variable domain GAGVSQSPSNKVTEKGKDVELRCDPISGHTALYWYRQSLGQGLEFLIYFQGNSAPDKSGLPSDRFSAERTGGSVSTLTIQRTQQEDSAVYLCASSSGLGVNEQFFGPGTRLTVL.

This clonotype was counted at least ten times. The chain recombines TRBV24-1 with TRBJ2-1; D is possibly TRBD2 (6 bases). The CDR3 spans 15 residues. Germline V gene sequence: CDR1 KGHDR, CDR2 SFDVKD. Trimming cost V 7 bases and J 2 bases, with 14 bases left between them. CDR3 amino acids: CATSAGTPTYNEQFF. CDR3 nucleotide sequence: TGTGCCACCAGCGCCGGGACTCCCACCTACAATGAGCAGTTCTTC.

This rearrangement joins TRBV4-1 to TRBJ2-1; D is perhaps TRBD1 (5 bases). Trimming took off 4 bases at V and 10 bases at J, with 14 bases between the two ends. This CDR3 is built from 13 residues. Germline V lookup: CDR1 MGHRA, CDR2 YSYEKL. The CDR3 protein is CASSPLERQEQFF. CDR3 coding DNA: TGCGCCAGCAGCCCCCTGGAACGACAGGAGCAGTTCTTC.

This clonotype was recorded at least ten times. CDR3 in DNA: TGCAGTGCTACTACCGACGGAAGGGGGGAGACCCAGTACTTC. Translating gives CSATTDGRGETQYF. This chain uses TRBV20-1 with TRBJ2-5; perhaps TRBD1 as D (6 bases). This CDR3 comprises 14 residues. The V end was cut by 4 bases, the J end by 5 bases, with 17 bases between. The V gene's germline CDR1 is DFQATT and CDR2 SNEGSKA (reference sequence).

Many counts were recorded for this clonotype. The J gene is TRBJ2-5, the V gene TRBV20-1; D remains ambiguous. The CDR3 contains 14 residues. CDR1 and CDR2 (germline): DFQATT, SNEGSKA (reference sequence). Trimming took off 3 bases at V and 4 bases at J, with 15 bases between the two ends. Written as DNA, the CDR3 is TGCAGTGCTAGGATCTCTGGTTTCCTAGAGACCCAGTACTTC. Translation gives CSARISGFLETQYF.

This clonotype was counted only a few times. The V gene is TRBV7-2, the J gene TRBJ2-5, with D unresolved. Trimming pared 5 bases from V and 2 bases from J, leaving 6 bases between. This CDR3 spans 12 amino acids. Germline CDR1 reads SGHTA; CDR2 reads FQGNSA. DNA for the CDR3: TGTGCCAGCAGCCTGCCGCAAGAGACCCAGTACTTC. Amino acids: CASSLPQETQYF.

This clonotype has at least ten counts. The rearrangement uses TRBV29-1 and TRBJ1-1, with a weak D call TRBD1 (6 bases). The CDR3 covers 15 residues. Trimming shortened V by 1 base and J by 4 bases, and 16 bases separated the two germline ends. CDR1 is SQVTM, CDR2 ANQGSEA, per germline. The CDR3 DNA follows: TGCAGCGTTGAAGGTGCACAGGGTGTGGGCACTGAAGCTTTCTTT. Residues: CSVEGAQGVGTEAFF.

This clonotype was picked up many times. This chain connects TRBV20-1 to TRBJ1-2; D unresolved. This CDR3 comprises 13 residues. Germline assignment: CDR1 DFQATT and CDR2 SNEGSKA (reference sequence). V lost 5 bases and J 1 base, leaving 11 bases between the germline ends. In nucleotides, the CDR3 is TGCAGTGCTCCTGACGAAATTAACTATGGCTACACCTTC. Protein: CSAPDEINYGYTF.

As concerns this clonotype: Given a much more abundant clone one base away, this may be a read error. The CDR3 sequence is CSASWWETQYF. CDR3 coding DNA: TGCAGTGCTAGTTGGTGGGAGACCCAGTACTTC. The J gene is TRBJ2-5, the V gene TRBV20-1; no firm D call. In germline, CDR1 is DFQATT, CDR2 SNEGSKA (reference sequence). Trimming took off 3 bases at V and 5 bases at J, with 7 bases between the two ends. The CDR3 has 11 amino acids.

This chain links TRBV11-2 with TRBJ2-1, with 7 positions matching TRBD1. CDR1 SGHAT and CDR2 FQNNGV come from the germline V gene. The CDR3 has 16 residues. With V trimmed by 0 bases and J by 2 bases, 4 bases remained unmatched. This chain's CDR3 is CASSLEFQGAYNEQFF. In nucleotides, the CDR3 is TGTGCCAGCAGCTTAGAGTTCCAGGGGGCCTACAATGAGCAGTTCTTC.

This sequence joins TRBV23-1 and TRBJ2-7; the D is unclear. TRBV23-1 is an ORF, and what it does is uncertain. There are 12 residues in the CDR3. Trimming removed 3 bases at V and 5 bases at J, with 8 bases between. CDR3: CASSQWSDEQYF. The DNA of the CDR3 is TGCGCCAGCAGTCAGTGGTCTGACGAGCAGTACTTC.

V is TRBV3-1 and J is TRBJ2-1; 9 bases align to TRBD2. The ends lost 4 bases at V and 8 bases at J; junction bases unmatched: 15. The CDR3 runs to 17 residues. CDR1 and CDR2 from the germline V gene are LGHDT and YNNKEL (reference sequence). CDR3 loop: CASSLRGGLAIGDEQFF. DNA of the CDR3: TGTGCCAGCAGCCTTCGGGGGGGACTAGCTATTGGTGATGAGCAGTTCTTC.

At least ten counts were recorded for this clonotype. J is TRBJ2-4 and V is TRBV4-3, with D possibly matching TRBD2 (5 bases). Germline assignment: CDR1 LGHNA and CDR2 YSLEER. Deletions cut 0 bases from V and 0 bases from J, with 9 bases between. The CDR3 runs to 16 residues. CDR3 bases: TGCGCCAGCAGCCAAGAATCAGCGGCAGCCAAAAACATTCAGTACTTC. This gives the protein CASSQESAAAKNIQYF.

In its sample, this clonotype was seen many times. This chain uses TRBV27 with TRBJ2-3; D not certain. The CDR3 contains 12 residues. Looked up from germline, CDR1 is MNHEY and CDR2 is SMNVEV (reference sequence). V lost 2 bases to trimming and J lost 10 bases, with 10 bases between them. The CDR3 nucleotides are TGTGCCAGCAGTTTAAACCATCAGGCGCAGTATTTT. This gives the protein CASSLNHQAQYF.

This clonotype has a count of ten or more. The chain has TRBV5-1 and TRBJ2-3, with TRBD1 matching 7 bases. The CDR3 has 14 amino acids. Germline CDR1 reads SGHRS; CDR2 reads YFSETQ. Trimming cost V 4 bases and J 0 bases; bases outside gene matches: 2. CDR3 region: CASSGTVSTDTQYF. The CDR3 coding sequence is TGCGCCAGCAGCGGGACAGTTAGCACAGATACGCAGTATTTT.

This clonotype was counted ten times or more. The chain has TRBV29-1 and TRBJ2-2, with 10 bases identical to TRBD1. The CDR3 contains 13 residues. V was pared by 7 bases and J by 8 bases, with 7 bases of the junction left unmatched. Germline V CDR1 and CDR2: SQVTM, ANQGSEA. The CDR3 loop reads CSGQTGGRGELFF. The DNA of the CDR3 is TGCAGCGGCCAGACAGGGGGCAGGGGGGAGCTGTTTTTT.